These 13 T cell receptor beta chains came from one sample sequenced in a study of blood T cell repertoires in COVID-19. TCRdb's table, derived via immunoSEQ multiplex PCR, lists solely in-frame clones and lacks some. The table has more than 150,000 clones, less than 85% seen once. Material for sequencing was peripheral blood. Receptor source: a human donor in a cohort sampled during active COVID-19.

The rearrangement links TRBV6-5 to TRBJ2-7, with D maybe TRBD1 (6 bases). The length of the CDR3 is 14 residues. Trimming cost V 0 bases and J 3 bases, with 9 bases left between them. Germline CDR1 MNHEY, CDR2 SVGAGI. This CDR3 reads CASSYSRGGYEQYF. The CDR3, as DNA: TGTGCCAGCAGTTACTCGAGAGGGGGCTACGAGCAGTACTTC.

This chain joins TRBV19 and TRBJ2-7, with 7 bases aligning to TRBD2. V lost 8 bases and J lost 2; bases outside the gene matches: 6. CDR3 length: 13 amino acids. CDR1 is LNHDA and CDR2 is SQIVND in the germline V gene (reference sequence). CDR3 sequence reads: CASSWGGTYEQYF. The DNA for the CDR3 is TGTGCCAGTTCCTGGGGAGGGACCTACGAGCAGTACTTC.

The chain combines TRBV29-1 with TRBJ2-1, with D possibly TRBD1 on 5 matching bases. V was cut by 7 bases and J by 7 bases, with 11 bases left in between. This CDR3 has 11 residues. From germline, CDR1 is SQVTM and CDR2 ANQGSEA. The CDR3 DNA reads as TGCAGCGCTCACCAGGGTAATGAGCAGTTCTTC. This sequence encodes CSAHQGNEQFF.

The chain joins TRBV5-6 to TRBJ2-3; D may be TRBD2 (6 bases). V was cut by 1 base and J by 6 bases, with 12 bases left in between. CDR3 length: 14 amino acids. The germline V gene has CDR1 SGHDT and CDR2 YYEEEE. The CDR3 coding sequence is TGTGCCAGCAGCTTGCCAGGGAGGTTGGATACGCAGTATTTT. It specifies CASSLPGRLDTQYF.

The chain uses TRBV5-1 and TRBJ1-2; TRBD1 matches 7 bases. Germline V gene sequence: CDR1 SGHRS, CDR2 YFSETQ. V was clipped by 4 bases and J by 0 bases; unmatched bases: 3. This CDR3 comprises 14 residues. CDR3: CASSPTGTNYGYTF. CDR3 nucleotides: TGCGCCAGCAGCCCGACAGGGACTAACTATGGCTACACCTTC.

The chain has TRBV4-2 and TRBJ2-7, with TRBD2 identical over 9 bases. The trim removed 0 bases at V and 2 bases at J, leaving 5 bases unmatched. The CDR3 runs 16 residues. CDR1 LGHNA and CDR2 YNFKEQ come from the germline V gene. CDR3 DNA: TGTGCCAGCAGCCAAGATACGGCTAGCGGGGCCTACGAGCAGTACTTC. The encoded protein is CASSQDTASGAYEQYF.

The gene calls are TRBV11-2 and TRBJ2-7, with D possibly TRBD2 on 7 matching bases. The V gene lost 11 bases and the J gene lost 5 bases, with 16 bases spanning the gap. Germline CDR1 reads SGHAT; CDR2 reads FQNNGV. The CDR3 covers 12 residues. CDR3 region: CAVAGAGDEQYF. The CDR3 DNA follows: TGTGCCGTCGCGGGGGCCGGTGACGAGCAGTACTTC.

The rearrangement links TRBV5-5 to TRBJ1-1, with D possibly TRBD1 on 5 matching bases. Trimming took off 3 bases at V and 3 bases at J, with 12 bases between the two ends. In germline, CDR1 is SGHKS, CDR2 YYEKEE (reference sequence). The CDR3 loop spans 14 amino acids. The CDR3 sequence: CASSSPGGDTEAFF. Here the CDR3 DNA reads TGTGCCAGCAGCTCCCCGGGGGGTGACACTGAAGCTTTCTTT. Complete variable domain (other parts from reference TRBV5-5 and TRBJ1-1): DAGVTQSPTHLIKTRGQQVTLRCSPISGHKSVSWYQQVLGQGPQFIFQYYEKEERGRGNFPDRFSARQFPNYSSELNVNALLLGDSALYLCASSSPGGDTEAFFGQGTRLTVV.

The V and J genes are TRBV5-1 and TRBJ2-7; 16 positions agree with TRBD2. The germline V gene has CDR1 SGHRS and CDR2 YFSETQ. This CDR3 is 17 amino acids long. J lost 2 bases, V lost 0 bases, and 2 bases had no gene match. CDR3 sequence (DNA): TGCGCCAGCAGCTTGGCCGGGACTAGCGGGGGGGCCTACGAGCAGTACTTC. Amino acid sequence: CASSLAGTSGGAYEQYF.

Only a few counts were recorded for this clone. The CDR3 region is CASSPPRDSRIRSTDTQYF. The CDR3 DNA reads as TGCGCCAGCAGCCCCCCCCGGGACAGCCGGATACGTAGCACAGATACGCAGTATTTT. The rearrangement links TRBV5-1 to TRBJ2-3; 7 bases fit TRBD1. V gave up 4 bases and J gave up 0 bases; unmatched junction bases: 17. CDR1 is SGHRS and CDR2 is YFSETQ in the germline V gene. CDR3 length equals 19 residues.

The gene calls are TRBV5-1 and TRBJ1-6; D unclear. The CDR3 runs to 12 residues. The germline gives CDR1 SGHRS, CDR2 YFSETQ. V shed 0 bases and J shed 10 bases, with 5 bases lying between them. This chain's CDR3 is CASSLGESPLHF. The CDR3 DNA is TGCGCCAGCAGCTTGGGCGAATCACCCCTCCACTTT.

V gene TRBV2 combines with J gene TRBJ1-1; possibly TRBD1 for D (5 bases). The CDR3 has 13 residues. Trimming took 6 bases from V and 5 from J, leaving 13 bases between them. Germline-derived CDR1 and CDR2 are SNHLY and FYNNEI. This CDR3 reads CASSGPRGTEAFF. Here the CDR3 DNA reads TGTGCCAGCAGCGGACCCCGGGGGACTGAAGCTTTCTTT. Full variable domain (rest looked up from reference TRBV2 and TRBJ1-1): EPEVTQTPSHQVTQMGQEVILRCVPISNHLYFYWYRQILGQKVEFLVSFYNNEISEKSEIFDDQFSVERPDGSNFTLKIRSTKLEDSAMYFCASSGPRGTEAFFGQGTRLTVV.

The chain links TRBV12-3 or TRBV12-4 to TRBJ2-1, with 7 bases identical to TRBD1. The CDR3 loop spans 12 amino acids. J was trimmed by 5 bases and V by 9 bases; bases with no gene match: 4. CDR3 sequence: CASNRGDNEQFF. The DNA of the CDR3 is TGTGCCAGTAACAGGGGCGACAATGAGCAGTTCTTC.